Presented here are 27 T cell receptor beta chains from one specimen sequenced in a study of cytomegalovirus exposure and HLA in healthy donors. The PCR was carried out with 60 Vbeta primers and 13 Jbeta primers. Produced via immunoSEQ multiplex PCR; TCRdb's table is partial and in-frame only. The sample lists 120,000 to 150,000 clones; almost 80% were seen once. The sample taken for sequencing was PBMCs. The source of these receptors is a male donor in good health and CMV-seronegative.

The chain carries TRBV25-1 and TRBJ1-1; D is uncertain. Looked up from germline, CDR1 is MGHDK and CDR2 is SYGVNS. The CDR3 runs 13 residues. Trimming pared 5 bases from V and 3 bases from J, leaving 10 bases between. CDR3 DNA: TGTGCCAGCAGTCGGGGTTGGGACACTGAAGCTTTCTTT. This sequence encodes CASSRGWDTEAFF.

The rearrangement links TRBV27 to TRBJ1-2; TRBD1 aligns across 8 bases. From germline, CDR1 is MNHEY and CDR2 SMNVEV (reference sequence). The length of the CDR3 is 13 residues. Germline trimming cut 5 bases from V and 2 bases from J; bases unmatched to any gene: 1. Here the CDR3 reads CASSRTGNYGYTF. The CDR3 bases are TGTGCCAGCAGTCGGACAGGGAACTATGGCTACACCTTC.

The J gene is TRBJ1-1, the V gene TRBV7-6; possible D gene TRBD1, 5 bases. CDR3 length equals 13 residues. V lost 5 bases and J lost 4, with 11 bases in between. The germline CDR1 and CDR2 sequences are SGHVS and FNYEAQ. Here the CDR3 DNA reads TGTGCCAGCAGCCCAGGGTTCGCCACTGAAGCTTTCTTT. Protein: CASSPGFATEAFF.

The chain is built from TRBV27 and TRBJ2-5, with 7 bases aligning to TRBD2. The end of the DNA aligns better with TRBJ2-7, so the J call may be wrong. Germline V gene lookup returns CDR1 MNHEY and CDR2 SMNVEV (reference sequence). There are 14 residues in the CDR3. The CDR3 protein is CASSYRTSSYEQYF. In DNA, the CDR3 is TGTGCCAGCAGTTATCGGACTAGCTCCTACGAGCAGTACTTC.

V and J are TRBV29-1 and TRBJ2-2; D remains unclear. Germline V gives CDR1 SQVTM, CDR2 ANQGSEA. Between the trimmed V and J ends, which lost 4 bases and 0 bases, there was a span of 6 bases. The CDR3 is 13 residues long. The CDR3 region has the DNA TGCAGCGTTGTTAACTCGAACACCGGGGAGCTGTTTTTT. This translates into CSVVNSNTGELFF.

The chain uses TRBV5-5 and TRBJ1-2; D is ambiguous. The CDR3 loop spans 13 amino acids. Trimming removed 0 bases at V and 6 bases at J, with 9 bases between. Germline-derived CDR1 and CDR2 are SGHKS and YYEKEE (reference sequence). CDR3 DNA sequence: TGTGCCAGCAGCTTGGAAAGGAGGGATGGCTACACCTTC. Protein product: CASSLERRDGYTF.

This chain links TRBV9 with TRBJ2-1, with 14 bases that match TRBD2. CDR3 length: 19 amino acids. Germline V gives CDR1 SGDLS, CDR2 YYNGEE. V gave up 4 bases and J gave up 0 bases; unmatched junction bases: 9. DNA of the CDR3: TGTGCCAGCAGCATCGATCCGGGACTAGCGGGGGCCTCCTACAATGAGCAGTTCTTC. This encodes CASSIDPGLAGASYNEQFF.

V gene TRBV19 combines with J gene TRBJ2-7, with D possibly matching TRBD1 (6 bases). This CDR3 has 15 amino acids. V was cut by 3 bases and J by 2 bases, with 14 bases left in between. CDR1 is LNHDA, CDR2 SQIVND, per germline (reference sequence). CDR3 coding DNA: TGTGCCAGTAGTATCGGGGCAGGGGTTACCTACGAGCAGTACTTC. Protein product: CASSIGAGVTYEQYF.

The DNA of the CDR3 is TGTGCCAGCTCACCAGCGGGGACAGCGAATAACTATGGCTACACCTTC. Translated, it gives CASSPAGTANNYGYTF. V usage is TRBV18 and J usage is TRBJ1-2; 7 nucleotides match TRBD1. CDR1 is KGHSH, CDR2 LQKENI, per germline. The trim removed 2 bases at V and 1 base at J, leaving 7 bases unmatched. The CDR3 sequence is 16 residues long.

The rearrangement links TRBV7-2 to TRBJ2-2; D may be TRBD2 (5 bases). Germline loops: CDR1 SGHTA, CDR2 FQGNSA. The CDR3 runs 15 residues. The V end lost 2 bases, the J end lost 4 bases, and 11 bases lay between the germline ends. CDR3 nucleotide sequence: TGTGCCAGCAGCTTAATGGGAGAGGGCACCGGGGAGCTGTTTTTT. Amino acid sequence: CASSLMGEGTGELFF.

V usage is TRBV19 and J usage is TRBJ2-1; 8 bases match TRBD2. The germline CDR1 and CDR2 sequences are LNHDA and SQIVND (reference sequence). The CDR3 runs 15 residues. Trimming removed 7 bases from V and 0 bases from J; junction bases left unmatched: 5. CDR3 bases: TGTGCCAGTACCGCAGCGGGGGTCTCCTACAATGAGCAGTTCTTC. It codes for CASTAAGVSYNEQFF.

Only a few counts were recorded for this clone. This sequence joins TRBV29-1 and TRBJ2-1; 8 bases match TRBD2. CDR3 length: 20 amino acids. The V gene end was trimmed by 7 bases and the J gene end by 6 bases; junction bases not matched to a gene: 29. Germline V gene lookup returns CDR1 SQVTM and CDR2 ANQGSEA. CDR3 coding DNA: TGCAGCGCCAGACCCCGGGGGGGTCGCGCATTGGGGGGCGGGGGCAATGAGCAGTTCTTC. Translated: CSARPRGGRALGGGGNEQFF.

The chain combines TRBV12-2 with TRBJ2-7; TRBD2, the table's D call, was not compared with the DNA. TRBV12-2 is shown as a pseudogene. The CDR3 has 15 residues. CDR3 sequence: CASRLSASVSYEQYF. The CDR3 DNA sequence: TGTGCAAGTCGCTTAAGCGCTAGCGTGTCCTACGAGCAGTACTTC.

CDR3: CASAVGGTGYYEQYF. The CDR3 DNA is TGTGCCAGCGCCGTTGGGGGGACAGGGTACTACGAGCAGTACTTC. The rearrangement links TRBV6-5 to TRBJ2-7; 9 nucleotides agree with TRBD1. The CDR3 spans 15 residues. Germline CDR1 and CDR2: MNHEY and SVGAGI. The V gene end was trimmed by 8 bases and the J gene end by 3 bases; junction bases not matched to a gene: 11.

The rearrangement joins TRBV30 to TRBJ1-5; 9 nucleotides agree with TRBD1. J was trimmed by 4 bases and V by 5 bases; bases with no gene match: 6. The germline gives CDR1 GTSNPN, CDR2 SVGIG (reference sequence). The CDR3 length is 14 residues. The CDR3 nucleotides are TGTGCCTGGCAGCCGGGACAGGGAAATCAGCCCCAGCATTTT. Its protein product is CAWQPGQGNQPQHF.

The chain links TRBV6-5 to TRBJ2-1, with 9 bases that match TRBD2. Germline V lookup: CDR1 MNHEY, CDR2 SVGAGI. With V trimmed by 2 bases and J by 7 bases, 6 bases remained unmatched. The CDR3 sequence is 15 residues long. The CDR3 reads CASSYIAGDWNEQFF. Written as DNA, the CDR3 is TGTGCCAGCAGTTACATAGCGGGAGACTGGAATGAGCAGTTCTTC.

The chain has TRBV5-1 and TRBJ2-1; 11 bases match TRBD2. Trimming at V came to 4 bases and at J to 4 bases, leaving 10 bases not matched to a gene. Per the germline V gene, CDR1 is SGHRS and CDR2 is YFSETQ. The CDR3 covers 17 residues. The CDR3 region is CASSPRGTSGHYNEQFF. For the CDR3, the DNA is TGCGCCAGCAGCCCCCGGGGGACTAGCGGCCATTACAATGAGCAGTTCTTC.

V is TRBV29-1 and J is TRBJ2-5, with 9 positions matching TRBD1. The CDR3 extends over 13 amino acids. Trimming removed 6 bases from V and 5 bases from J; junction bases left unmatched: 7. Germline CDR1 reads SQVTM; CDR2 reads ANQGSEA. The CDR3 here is CSVGTGTKETQYF. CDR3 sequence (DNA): TGCAGCGTCGGGACAGGGACGAAGGAGACCCAGTACTTC.

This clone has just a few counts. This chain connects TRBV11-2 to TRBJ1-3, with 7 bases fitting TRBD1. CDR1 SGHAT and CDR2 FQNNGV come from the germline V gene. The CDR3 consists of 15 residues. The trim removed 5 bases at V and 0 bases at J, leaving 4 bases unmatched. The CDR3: CASSPQGLSGNTIYF. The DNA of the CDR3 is TGTGCCAGCAGCCCACAGGGGCTCTCTGGAAACACCATATATTTT.

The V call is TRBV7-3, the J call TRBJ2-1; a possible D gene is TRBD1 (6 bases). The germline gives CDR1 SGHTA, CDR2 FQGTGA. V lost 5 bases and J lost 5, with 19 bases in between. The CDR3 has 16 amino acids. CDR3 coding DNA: TGTGCCAGCAGCCTCGATGTTGGGGGCGCTGACAATGAGCAGTTCTTC. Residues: CASSLDVGGADNEQFF.

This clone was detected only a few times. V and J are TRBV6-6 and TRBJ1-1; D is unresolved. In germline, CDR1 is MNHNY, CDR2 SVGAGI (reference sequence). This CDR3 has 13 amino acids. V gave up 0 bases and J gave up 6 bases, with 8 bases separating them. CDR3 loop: CASSYSGRSEAFF. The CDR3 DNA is TGTGCCAGCAGTTACTCGGGGAGGTCTGAAGCTTTCTTT.

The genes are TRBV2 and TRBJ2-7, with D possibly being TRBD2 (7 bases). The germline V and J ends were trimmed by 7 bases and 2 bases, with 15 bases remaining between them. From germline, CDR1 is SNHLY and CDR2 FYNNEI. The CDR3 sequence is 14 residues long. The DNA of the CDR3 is TGTGCCAGCAAAATACAGGGACTACCCTACGAGCAGTACTTC. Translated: CASKIQGLPYEQYF.

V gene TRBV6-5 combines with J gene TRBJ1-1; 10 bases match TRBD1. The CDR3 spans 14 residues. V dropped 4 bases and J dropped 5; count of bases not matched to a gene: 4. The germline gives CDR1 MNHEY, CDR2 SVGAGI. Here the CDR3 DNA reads TGTGCCAGCAGTTCCAGGACAGGGGGGACTGAAGCTTTCTTT. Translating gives CASSSRTGGTEAFF.

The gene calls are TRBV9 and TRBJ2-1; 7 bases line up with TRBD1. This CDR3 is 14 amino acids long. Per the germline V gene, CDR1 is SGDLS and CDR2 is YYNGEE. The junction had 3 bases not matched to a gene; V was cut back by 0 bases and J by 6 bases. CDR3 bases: TGTGCCAGCAGCGTAGGTAGGGGGCTCAATGAGCAGTTCTTC. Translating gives CASSVGRGLNEQFF.

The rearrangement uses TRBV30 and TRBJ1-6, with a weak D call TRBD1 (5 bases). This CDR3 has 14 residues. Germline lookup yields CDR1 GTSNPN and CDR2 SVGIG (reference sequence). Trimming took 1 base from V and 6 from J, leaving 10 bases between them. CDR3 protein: CAWSALTVNSPLHF. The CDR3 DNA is TGTGCCTGGAGTGCTCTGACAGTTAATTCACCCCTCCACTTT.

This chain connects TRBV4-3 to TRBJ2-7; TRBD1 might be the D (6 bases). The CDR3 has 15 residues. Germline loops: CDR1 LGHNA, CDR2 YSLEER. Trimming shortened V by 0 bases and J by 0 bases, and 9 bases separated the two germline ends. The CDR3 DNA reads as TGCGCCAGCAGCCAAGACGGACAGAGCTCCTACGAGCAGTACTTC. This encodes CASSQDGQSSYEQYF.

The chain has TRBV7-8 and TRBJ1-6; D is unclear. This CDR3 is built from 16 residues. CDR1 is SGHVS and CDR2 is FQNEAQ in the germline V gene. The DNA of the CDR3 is TGTGCTAGGATCTCCTGGGGAGGCTCCTATAATTCACCCCTCCACTTT. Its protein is CARISWGGSYNSPLHF. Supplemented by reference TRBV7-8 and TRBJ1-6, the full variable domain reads GAGVSQSPRYKVAKRGQDVALRCDPISGHVSLFWYQQALGQGPEFLTYFQNEAQLDKSGLPSDRFFAERPEGSVSTLKIQRTQQEDSAVYLCARISWGGSYNSPLHFGNGTRLTVT.